This TCR beta chain came from a study of OX40 agonist ivuxolimab in advanced cancers. Looking at the study overall: Clinicians treated patients with ivuxolimab, an agonistic anti-OX40 (CD134) antibody.

V was trimmed by 4 bases and J by 4 bases, leaving 18 bases between them. The germline V gene encodes CDR1 MGHRA and CDR2 YSYEKL. This CDR3 has 16 amino acids. Sequencing was performed with immunoSEQ multiplex PCR; in TCRdb, only in-frame clones are kept and a portion is missing. This table holds more than 35,000 clones, 78% found once. Notes on this clone: As yet, its antigen is unknown.

Study-wide results and caveats: Dose levels from 0.1 to 3.0 mg/kg saw CD4+ and CD8+ blood T cells expand clonally by week 6.

J is TRBJ2-3 and V is TRBV4-1, with D perhaps given as TRBD1 or TRBD2 (6 bases each). Sequences were derived from CD4+ or CD8+ T cells sorted from blood, sampled in a trial of the OX40 agonist ivuxolimab. The clonotype comes from an adult with an advanced solid tumor such as melanoma, head and neck, liver or kidney cancer. The DNA of the CDR3 is TGCGCCAGCAGCCTCAGACTGGGGGGCAACGCAGATACGCAGTATTTT. Encoded protein: CASSLRLGGNADTQYF.